A selection of T cell receptor beta chains follows, all from one sample in a study of identical twins. One entry per CDR3 protein results from TCRdb running MiXCR on the 5' RACE reads. The data hold fewer than 500,000 distinct CDR3 sequences, with 20% to 25% observed a single time. These data also formed part of another study, on T cells expressing NK-cell markers.

The sequencing input was CD4+ T cells sorted from blood. Receptor source: a woman aged 18-29 years in good health. The CDR3 runs from the conserved cysteine through the conserved F or W. The D gene is left open where the match is weak. Rows give clone size only sometimes, using once, few, many, or a class for an expanded clone.

D,J,V,size,CDR3,DNA
TRBD2,TRBJ2-1,TRBV4-3,-,CASSRGLAGVLKYNEQFF,TGCGCCAGCAGCCGAGGACTAGCGGGAGTTTTAAAATACAATGAGCAGTTCTTC
TRBD2,TRBJ2-3,TRBV5-1,few,CASSLYPSGRAMVADTQYF,TGCGCCAGCAGCTTGTACCCTAGCGGGAGGGCCATGGTCGCCGATACGCAGTATTTT
-,TRBJ1-2,TRBV6-1,few,CASSPDGFYGYTF,TGTGCCAGCAGCCCAGACGGATTCTATGGCTACACCTTC
TRBD1,TRBJ2-1,TRBV12-3/TRBV12-4,-,CASSSTDRAGREQFF,TGTGCCAGCAGTTCGACGGACAGGGCCGGTCGGGAGCAGTTCTTC
-,TRBJ1-2,TRBV20-1,few,CSASPTRYSYGYTF,TGCAGTGCTTCGCCAACACGCTACAGCTATGGCTACACCTTC
-,TRBJ2-7,TRBV3-1,-,CASSQGEGFEQYF,TGTGCCAGCAGCCAAGGCGAGGGGTTCGAGCAGTACTTC
-,TRBJ2-5,TRBV29-1,many,CSVKYQETQYF,TGCAGCGTCAAGTACCAAGAGACCCAGTACTTC
-,TRBJ2-3,TRBV7-2,-,CASSPLDLIGTDTQYF,TGTGCCAGCAGCCCCTTGGACCTGATTGGCACAGATACGCAGTATTTT
TRBD2,TRBJ2-7,TRBV5-1,-,CASSGAREVTVEQYF,TGCGCCAGCAGCGGGGCCCGGGAGGTCACGGTCGAGCAGTACTTC
TRBD2,TRBJ2-3,TRBV29-1,many,CSGRAGGPDTQYF,TGCAGCGGACGAGCGGGAGGGCCAGATACGCAGTATTTT
TRBD1,TRBJ1-4,TRBV7-2,-,CASSLDGTGDEKLFF,TGTGCCAGCAGCCTCGATGGGACAGGGGACGAAAAACTGTTTTTT
TRBD1,TRBJ1-4,TRBV5-1,once,CASSLVIGTVNEKLFF,TGCGCCAGCAGCTTGGTTATCGGGACAGTTAATGAAAAACTGTTTTTT
-,TRBJ2-1,TRBV6-2/TRBV6-3,few,CASSPNGLSSEFF,TGTGCCAGCAGTCCCAATGGACTATCTTCTGAGTTCTTC
TRBD1,TRBJ1-2,TRBV20-1,few,CSVRGQANYGYTF,TGCAGTGTAAGGGGACAGGCTAACTATGGCTACACCTTC
TRBD1,TRBJ1-2,TRBV6-2/TRBV6-3,once,CASSVGQYYGYTF,TGTGCCAGCAGTGTGGGACAGTACTATGGCTACACCTTC
-,TRBJ2-7,TRBV20-1,-,CSARRSDNTYEQYF,TGCAGTGCTAGAAGAAGTGACAATACCTACGAGCAGTACTTC
-,TRBJ1-2,TRBV12-3/TRBV12-4,many,CASSLEGFGYTF,TGTGCCAGCAGTTTAGAAGGGTTTGGCTACACCTTC
-,TRBJ2-1,TRBV10-2,few,CASSESSEQFF,TGCGCCAGCAGTGAGTCTAGCGAGCAGTTCTTC
-,TRBJ2-4,TRBV10-3,few,CAISDTGLAKNIRYF,TGTGCCATCAGTGACACAGGGCTGGCCAAAAACATTCGGTACTTC
-,TRBJ1-1,TRBV5-1,few,CASSPRTRGGTEAFF,TGCGCCAGCAGCCCTCGGACCCGGGGAGGCACTGAAGCTTTCTTT
-,TRBJ1-6,TRBV12-3/TRBV12-4,few,CASSLNQGNSPLHF,TGTGCCAGCAGTTTAAACCAGGGAAATTCACCCCTCCACTTT
-,TRBJ2-1,TRBV5-1,few,CASSLGRQGYNEQFF,TGCGCCAGCAGCTTGGGTCGGCAGGGTTACAATGAGCAGTTCTTC
-,TRBJ1-2,TRBV21-1,few,CARTLKGGIGYTF,TGTGCCAGGACTCTTAAGGGAGGCATCGGCTACACCTTC
-,TRBJ1-1,TRBV20-1,-,CSAKEGIDTEAFF,TGCAGTGCTAAGGAGGGGATAGACACTGAAGCTTTCTTT
-,TRBJ2-3,TRBV3-1,few,CASSQWGRGGAGPDTQYF,TGTGCCAGCAGCCAATGGGGACGAGGGGGCGCGGGGCCAGATACGCAGTATTTT
TRBD2,TRBJ2-1,TRBV3-1,-,CASSQASGHNEQFF,TGTGCCAGCAGCCAAGCTAGCGGCCACAATGAGCAGTTCTTC
TRBD1,TRBJ2-7,TRBV5-1,-,CASSPGQGGHEQYF,TGCGCCAGCAGCCCCGGACAGGGGGGACACGAGCAGTACTTC
TRBD2,TRBJ2-1,TRBV20-1,few,CSARDWTSMRFF,TGCAGTGCTAGAGATTGGACTAGCATGCGGTTCTTC
-,TRBJ2-3,TRBV19,-,CASSKQVNSRDTQYF,TGTGCCAGTAGTAAACAGGTTAACTCACGGGATACGCAGTATTTT
TRBD1,TRBJ2-2,TRBV12-3/TRBV12-4,few,CASSFGTVNTGELFF,TGTGCCAGCAGTTTCGGGACAGTTAACACCGGGGAGCTGTTTTTT